The next 19 T cell receptor delta chains were all read from a single sample in a study of gamma-delta chains in newborns, infants, children. TCRdb called clones from the reads again using CATT. Of some 3,000 delta-chain clones in the sample, under 1.5% were seen once. Sequencing was performed on blood. The origin of the receptors is a child who was a newborn, infant or young child, either healthy, febrile or measles-vaccinated (not recorded which).

A word on this clone: This sequence is one base from a far larger clone and is likely a read error. Other nucleotide sequences in the sample specify the same CDR3. The chain links TRDV2 to TRDJ1; 10 bases are a match to TRDD3. CDR1 and CDR2 from the germline V gene are GEAIGNYY and EKD. This CDR3 region has 13 residues. Trimming took 0 bases from V and 8 from J; bases not matched to a gene: 2. This chain's CDR3 is CACDTGGYDKLIF. CDR3 DNA: TGTGCCTGTGACACCGGGGGATACGACAAACTCATCTTT.

Note on this clone: A far larger clone is off by one base, so a read error is likely. This same CDR3 is encoded by further DNA sequences in the sample. J is TRDJ3 and V is TRDV2; 10 nucleotides line up with TRDD3. The V segment lost 0 bases and the J segment 0 bases; nucleotides outside the gene matches: 10. The CDR3 spans 21 residues. Germline lookup yields CDR1 GEAIGNYY and CDR2 EKD. The CDR3 DNA is TGTGCCTGTGACACCGCCACCGGGGGATACGCAAGCTCCTGGGACACCCGACAGATGTTTTTC. Residues: CACDTATGGYASSWDTRQMFF.

This clone was detected only a few times. A single base separates this from a much larger clone, so it may be a read error. Other DNA sequences within the sample encode an identical CDR3. V usage is TRDV2 and J usage is TRDJ3; D gene ambiguous. Germline CDR1 and CDR2: GEAIGNYY and EKD. This CDR3 comprises 17 residues. The CDR3, as DNA: TGTGCCTGCGACACCGGATTTTACTCCTGGGACACCCGACAGATGTTTTTC. Amino acids: CACDTGFYSWDTRQMFF.

As for this clone: This may be a read error: a much more frequent sequence differs by one nucleotide. The chain carries TRDV2 and TRDJ3, with a weak D call TRDD3 (6 bases). From germline, CDR1 is GEAIGNYY and CDR2 EKD. V was shortened by 0 bases and J by 5 bases, with 16 bases between the two germline ends. CDR3 size: 18 residues. As DNA, the CDR3 is TGTGCCTGTGACACCCTGGGGACCGATCCTGGGGACACCCGACAGATGTTTTTC. As protein: CACDTLGTDPGDTRQMFF.

This clone was detected only a few times. This chain uses TRDV1 with TRDJ2, with 10 bases fitting TRDD3. Germline CDR1 and CDR2: TSWWSYY and QGS. There are 18 residues in the CDR3. The V segment lost 1 base and the J segment 4 bases; nucleotides outside the gene matches: 9. The CDR3 here is CALGERRWGITGTAQLFF. DNA for the CDR3: TGTGCTCTTGGGGAACGGCGCTGGGGGATAACTGGGACAGCACAACTCTTCTTT.

Comment on this clone: The protein in TCRdb stems from a much larger clone and differs at residue 14 from this DNA's translation, likely a read error; here the protein is translated from the DNA. The chain uses TRDV2 and TRDJ2, with D perhaps matching TRDD3 (6 bases). The CDR3 sequence is 17 residues long. Germline loops: CDR1 GEAIGNYY, CDR2 EKD. The CDR3 sequence is CACDTDPPARGTARLFF. The CDR3 bases are TGTGCCTGTGACACCGATCCTCCCGCTAGGGGGACAGCACGACTCTTCTTT.

Judged by abundance, this clone is medium-sized (0.01 to 0.1%). The likely explanation is a read error, given a far larger clone one base away. The sample holds other DNA sequences that translate to the same CDR3. The rearrangement links TRDV2 to TRDJ3, with 11 bases identical to TRDD3. Germline assignment: CDR1 GEAIGNYY and CDR2 EKD. CDR3 length: 16 amino acids. The CDR3: CARDTGGYWDTRQMFF. CDR3 nucleotides: TGTGCCCGTGACACTGGGGGATACTGGGACACCCGACAGATGTTTTTC.

This clone was seen a few times. With only one base between it and a far larger clone, this is likely a read error. Other DNA sequences in this specimen translate into the identical CDR3. The J gene is TRDJ3, the V gene TRDV2, with TRDD3 identical over 7 bases. The CDR3 extends over 18 amino acids. Germline V gives CDR1 GEAIGNYY, CDR2 EKD. The V segment lost 3 bases and the J segment 0 bases; nucleotides outside the gene matches: 7. In DNA form, the CDR3 reads TGTGCCTGTGACGTACTAGGGGATAGCTCCTGGGACACCCGACAGATGTTTTTC. It is translated as CACDVLGDSSWDTRQMFF.

This clone has only a few counts. A far larger clone is just one base off, so this is likely a read error. Within the sample, other DNA sequences also encode this same CDR3. The chain joins TRDV2 to TRDJ2; D not resolved. CDR1 is GEAIGNYY and CDR2 is EKD in the germline V gene. This CDR3 has 17 amino acids. V was shortened by 0 bases and J by 4 bases, with 17 bases between the two germline ends. The CDR3 here is CACDTDPPARGTAQLFF. CDR3 nucleotides: TGTGCCTGTGACACCGATCCCCCCGCTAGGGGGACAGCACAACTCTTCTTT.

In the case of this clone: With a much larger clone just one base away, this may be a read error. In the same sample, other DNA sequences code for this CDR3. This chain connects TRDV3 to TRDJ2; TRDD3 matches 10 bases. CDR3 size: 14 residues. Germline CDR1 is TVYSNPD and CDR2 is GDNSRS (reference sequence). In DNA, the CDR3 is TGTGCTTACTGGGGGATCACTTTGACCGCACAACTCTTCTTT. This translates into CAYWGITLTAQLFF.

Details on this clone: A far bigger clonotype differs at one base, so this is likely a read error. This same CDR3 is encoded by further DNA sequences in the sample. The V call is TRDV2, the J call TRDJ3; D is undetermined. CDR3 length: 18 residues. CDR1 GEAIGNYY and CDR2 EKD come from the germline V gene. The V and J ends lost 0 bases and 0 bases respectively, with 11 bases between them. CDR3 nucleotides: TGTGCCTGTGACACCGGAGGGTACAGCTCCTGGGACACCCGACAGATGTTTTTC. Translating it yields CACDTGGYSSWDTRQMFF.

A few counts support this clone. With only one base between it and a far larger clone, this is likely a read error. Different DNA sequences within this sample yield the same CDR3. V usage is TRDV3 and J usage is TRDJ2, with TRDD3 matching over 9 bases. The CDR3 is 18 amino acids. The germline CDR1 and CDR2 sequences are TVYSNPD and GDNSRS (reference sequence). Here the CDR3 DNA reads TGTGCCTGTCAGCCGGGGGATACAGCCCTCCATTTGACGGCACAACTCTTCTTT. Encoded protein: CACQPGDTALHLTAQLFF. The full variable domain, its missing parts supplied by reference TRDV3 and TRDJ2, is CDKVTQSSPDQTVASGSEVVLLCTYDTVYSNPDLFWYRIRPDYSFQFVFYGDNSRSEGADFTQGRFSVKHILTQKAFHLVISPVRTEDSATYYCACQPGDTALHLTAQLFFGKGTQLIVEP.

For this clone: The translation of this DNA and the TCRdb protein of a much larger clone differ at residue 3, probably owing to a read error; the protein shown here is translated from the DNA. This chain connects TRDV2 to TRDJ3, with 11 positions matching TRDD3. The germline V gene has CDR1 GEAIGNYY and CDR2 EKD. The CDR3 length is 18 residues. The CDR3: CARDNTGGYSWDTRQMFF. For the CDR3, the DNA is TGTGCCCGTGACAATACTGGGGGATACTCCTGGGACACCCGACAGATGTTTTTC.

A note on this clone: A far larger clone differs by one base, so this is likely a read error. The same CDR3 arises from other DNA sequences in this sample as well. The V and J genes are TRDV2 and TRDJ2; 10 bases fit TRDD3. V shed 7 bases, J shed 0 bases, and the junction held 19 bases outside the gene matches. This CDR3 has 20 amino acids. CDR1 is GEAIGNYY, CDR2 EKD, per germline. The CDR3 coding sequence is TGTGCCTGCGACCCTATTCGTACTGGGGGATCACGAGCTTTGACAGCACAACTCTTCTTT. This gives the protein CACDPIRTGGSRALTAQLFF.

This clone was picked up a small number of times. For this DNA, TCRdb reports the protein of a much larger clone, which diverges at residue 5, most likely from a read error; the protein presented here is translated directly from the DNA. The rearrangement uses TRDV2 and TRDJ3, with TRDD3 matching over 10 bases. The CDR3 sequence is 20 residues long. Germline CDR1 is GEAIGNYY and CDR2 is EKD. J lost 1 base, V lost 3 bases, and 11 bases had no gene match. The CDR3 is CACDSLLGDEGSWDTRQMFF. The CDR3 DNA reads as TGTGCCTGTGACTCCTTACTGGGGGATGAAGGTTCCTGGGACACCCGACAGATGTTTTTC.

V is TRDV2 and J is TRDJ1; D not certain. The CDR3 has 16 residues. Trimming shortened V by 0 bases and J by 0 bases, and 13 bases separated the two germline ends. Germline V CDR1 and CDR2: GEAIGNYY, EKD. The CDR3 DNA is TGTGCCTGTGACACCGCCGGACCCCAGTACACCGATAAACTCATCTTT. Translating it yields CACDTAGPQYTDKLIF.

As concerns this clone: TCRdb's protein, taken from a much larger clone, differs from this DNA's translation at residue 6, likely owing to a read error; the protein displayed comes from the DNA. This chain links TRDV2 with TRDJ3; 9 nucleotides match TRDD3. The CDR3 totals 21 residues. Trimming at V came to 0 bases and at J to 0 bases, leaving 11 bases not matched to a gene. Germline values: CDR1 GEAIGNYY, CDR2 EKD. CDR3 sequence reads: CACDTRITGGMSSWDTRQMFF. CDR3 bases: TGTGCCTGTGACACCAGGATTACTGGGGGAATGAGCTCCTGGGACACCCGACAGATGTTTTTC.

This clone has more than one count but fewer than ten. This clone may be a read error of a much larger clone one base away. Distinct nucleotide sequences in the sample also encode this CDR3. This chain connects TRDV2 to TRDJ3; 13 bases agree with TRDD3. CDR3 length: 19 residues. The germline gives CDR1 GEAIGNYY, CDR2 EKD. After removal of 7 bases from V and 0 bases from J, the junction contained 8 bases not matched to a gene. In DNA form, the CDR3 reads TGTGCCTGCGACTGGGGGATACGCAGGAGCTCCTGGGACACCCGACAGATGTTTTTC. This translates into CACDWGIRRSSWDTRQMFF.

On this clone: Different DNA sequences within this sample yield the same CDR3. The V and J genes are TRDV1 and TRDJ2; 9 nucleotides line up with TRDD2. This CDR3 comprises 24 residues. V was clipped by 0 bases and J by 0 bases; unmatched bases: 23. The germline V gene encodes CDR1 TSWWSYY and CDR2 QGS. CDR3 nucleotide sequence: TGTGCTCTTGGGGAACTCGGCCTTCCTACGCGGTGGGGGACACGCTTCGCTTTGACAGCACAACTCTTCTTT. Translating gives CALGELGLPTRWGTRFALTAQLFF.